The text below deals with one T cell receptor beta chain. The antigen remains unidentified. Libraries were prepared by immunoSEQ multiplex PCR; TCRdb keeps only in-frame clonotypes and omits some of them. The profile covers 100,000 to 110,000 clones, with about 89% appearing a single time and 0.16% taken by the ten largest. This sample stems from a study of OX40 agonist ivuxolimab in advanced cancers. The wider study: Dose-escalation cases comprised hepatocellular carcinoma, melanoma, renal cell or head and neck cancer.

Overall study results and limits: Expanded peripheral T cell antigen specificity was not determined.

The CDR3 covers 18 residues. Per germline, CDR1 MRHNA and CDR2 SNTAGT. V lost 5 bases, J lost 0 bases, and 8 bases stayed unmatched. The receptor comes from an adult with an advanced solid tumor such as melanoma, head and neck, liver or kidney cancer. This material consisted of CD4+ or CD8+ T cells sorted from blood, taken in a trial of the OX40 agonist ivuxolimab. The chain combines TRBV6-4 with TRBJ2-6, with 9 bases lining up with TRBD1. The CDR3 is CASSPWGQGDSGANVLTF. The CDR3 DNA reads as TGTGCCAGCAGTCCTTGGGGACAGGGAGACTCTGGGGCCAACGTCCTGACTTTC.